This TCR beta chain was identified during a study of cytomegalovirus exposure and HLA in healthy donors. The CDR3 runs 15 residues. CDR1 is MNHNY, CDR2 SVGAGI, per germline (reference sequence). Trimming at V came to 5 bases and at J to 3 bases, leaving 3 bases not matched to a gene. Study-wide findings and caveats: A prior analysis recorded that most TCR beta V segments were productive about 87% or about 30% of the time.

Details on this clone: Its antigen remains unknown.

Primers: 60 Vbeta forward and 13 Jbeta reverse. Produced via immunoSEQ multiplex PCR; TCRdb's table is partial and in-frame only. The sample gives 140,000 or so clones, around 82% of which show up once; roughly 2.9% is in the top ten. The sample consisted of PBMCs. The chain links TRBV6-6 to TRBJ2-1, with 11 positions matching TRBD2. The clonotype originates from a female donor in good health and CMV-seronegative. DNA for the CDR3: TGTGCCAGCAGTGTTAGCGGGAGGGTCTACAATGAGCAGTTCTTC. Protein sequence: CASSVSGRVYNEQFF.